Detailed here is one TCR beta chain. The antigen is unknown. The data are from a study of CD8+ T cells in alopecia areata. RNA, once extracted, was reverse transcribed into cDNA for use as the sequencing template. Sequenced by immunoSEQ multiplex PCR; TCRdb stores in-frame clones only, minus some. The profile shows around 120,000 clones, 35% to 40% of them singletons. The CDR3 loop spans 18 amino acids. The V end was cut by 2 bases, the J end by 4 bases, with 21 bases between. The germline CDR1 and CDR2 sequences are KGHSH and LQKENI. Findings and caveats of the study: In scalp samples, resident alphabeta T cells of normal skin are also sequenced.

This clonotype originated in a human donor with alopecia areata. The sequenced material came from CD4+ T cells sorted from blood. The chain joins TRBV18 to TRBJ1-3; D gene uncertain. Written as DNA, the CDR3 is TGTGCCAGCTCACCAACCCCGGGCCAAGGAGGAGCAGGAAACACCATATATTTT. This gives the protein CASSPTPGQGGAGNTIYF.